The T cell receptor (beta chain) described here comes from a study of vaccination and CD4 T cells after COVID-19. The overall study: Control cultures, each given a CEFX pool, an HIV-1 Nef pool, or no peptide, were included.

The CDR3 is 13 residues long. The V end was cut by 6 bases, the J end by 4 bases, with 10 bases between. The germline V gene has CDR1 SGHVS and CDR2 FQNEAQ. Broader study findings: SARS-CoV-2-reactive clonotype medians increased from about 20 to 38, not significantly.

The Oncomine TCR Beta short-read assay sequenced DNA from cultured CD4+ T cells. It was cultured CD4+ T cells from which genomic DNA was extracted. TCRdb re-derived calls from the PCR reads in MiXCR, one entry per CDR3 protein. This table holds about 12,000 distinct CDR3 sequences, 62% found once. As to this clonotype: The antigen is not known.

Stated treatment: roughly 10-day PBMC culture with coronavirus spike peptide pools or control peptides (ViraFEST assay). The origin of this receptor is a human donor who had recovered from COVID-19. The rearrangement uses TRBV7-8 and TRBJ1-5; D not certain. Sequenced material: CD4+ T cells from blood, cultured in vitro. This CDR3 is CASSRTDNQPQHF. Here the CDR3 DNA reads TGTGCCAGCAGTAGGACTGATAATCAGCCCCAGCATTTT.